This TCR beta chain comes out of a study of blood T cell repertoires in COVID-19 (dated by TCRdb to about 2020). Regarding the study in general: Samples from collaborators originated in the United States, Italy and Spain and spanned both the acute and convalescent phases of COVID-19. A de-identified subject ID, COVID-19 status, age in years and sex were almost always included in the sample metadata. Where available, HLA class I and class II types were taken from metadata supplied by the sample provider and were not determined by assay-based typing. The dataset comprised deeply sampled blood TCRbeta repertoires from subjects exposed to, actively infected with, or recovered from COVID-19. Samples were obtained from the ongoing ImmuneRACE study (first 160 participants) and from some 1,200 subjects provided by 6 global collaborators. The material from the prospective study consisted of cDNA or gDNA derived from T cells, B-cell-depleted T cells, or PBMCs. The repertoires were made available in a free public database intended to serve as a resource for research on the immune response to SARS-CoV-2. Beyond this particular receptor, the publication reports: The quantity of clinical and demographic metadata differed by source and by participant and was supplied without curation.

In the case of this clone: Its binding antigen is unknown. Base qualities are missing; no much larger clone stands one base away.

TCRbeta CDR3 regions were amplified from genomic DNA using the immunoSEQ Assay, a bias-controlled multiplex PCR. As for how the authors treated the data: Within the assay, amplification of reference gene primers was used to estimate how many nucleated cells each sample contained. To quantify the absolute abundance of each unique TCRbeta CDR3 rearrangement, sequence reads were collapsed and filtered. Productive Simpson clonality was computed per sample as the square root of Simpson's diversity index over productive rearrangements. This immuneACCESS table, as held by TCRdb, lists in-frame sequences with V and J called but not all clones. Of the missing ones, under half trace to an unresolved V gene in checked studies; the others have no known cause. V and J calls plus clone size are reproduced from that table; the DNA served to infer D and trimming. In all, the sample holds some 200,000 clones, and approximately 81% of those were seen once. The ten largest clones take up more than 12% of the sample.

CDR1 and CDR2 are drawn from the germline V gene: SGHDN, FVKESK. Trimmed from V: 6 bases; trimmed from J: 5 bases; junction bases lacking a gene match: 4. Its CDR3 holds 13 amino acids, cysteine through phenylalanine. Of the read, only the CDR3 DNA is kept; its 39 bases are in frame from base 1. One collaborating source in Seattle enrolled patients during active infection and followed them longitudinally through the course of disease. The collaborating institutions used their own protocols to collect whole blood in K2EDTA tubes. Collaborator samples were shipped for TCRbeta analysis as frozen whole blood, isolated PBMCs, or DNA extracted from either sample type.

Sequenced: peripheral blood. The clonotype was recovered from a woman aged 70 to 79 with COVID-19, enrolled during active disease. Rearrangement joined TRBV14 to TRBJ2-1, and TRBD2 matches 7 of the central bases. The CDR3 loop reads CASSLAAHNEQFF. The nucleotide sequence is TGTGCCAGCAGTCTAGCGGCTCACAATGAGCAGTTCTTC.